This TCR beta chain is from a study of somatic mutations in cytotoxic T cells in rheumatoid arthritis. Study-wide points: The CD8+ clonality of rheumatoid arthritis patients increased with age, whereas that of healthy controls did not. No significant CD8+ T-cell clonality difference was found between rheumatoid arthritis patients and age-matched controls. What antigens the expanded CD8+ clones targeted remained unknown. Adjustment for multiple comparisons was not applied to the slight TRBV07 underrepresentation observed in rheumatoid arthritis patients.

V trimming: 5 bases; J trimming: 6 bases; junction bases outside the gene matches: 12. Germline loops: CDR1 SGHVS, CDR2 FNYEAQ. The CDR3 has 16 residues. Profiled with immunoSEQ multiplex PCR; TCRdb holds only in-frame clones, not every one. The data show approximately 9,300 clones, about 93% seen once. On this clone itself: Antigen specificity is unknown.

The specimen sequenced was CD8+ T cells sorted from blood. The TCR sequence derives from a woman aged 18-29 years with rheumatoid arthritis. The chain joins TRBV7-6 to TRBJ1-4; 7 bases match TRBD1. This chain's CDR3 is CASSHRAAGGYEKLFF. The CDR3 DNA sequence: TGTGCCAGCAGCCACCGCGCCGCAGGGGGTTATGAAAAACTGTTTTTT.